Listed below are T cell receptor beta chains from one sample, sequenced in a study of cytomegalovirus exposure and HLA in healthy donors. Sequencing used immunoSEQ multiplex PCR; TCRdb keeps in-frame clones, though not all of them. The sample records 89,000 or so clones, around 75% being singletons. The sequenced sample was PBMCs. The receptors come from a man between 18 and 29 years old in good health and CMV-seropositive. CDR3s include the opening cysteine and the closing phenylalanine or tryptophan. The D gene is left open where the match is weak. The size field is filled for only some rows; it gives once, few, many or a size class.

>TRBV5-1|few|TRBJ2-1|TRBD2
TGCGCCAGCAGTTTGGGGGGTAGCGGGGGATATGAGCAGTTCTTC
CASSLGGSGGYEQFF
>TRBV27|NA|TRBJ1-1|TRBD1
TGTGCCAGCAGTTCGACAGGGATCAACACTGAAGCTTTCTTT
CASSSTGINTEAFF
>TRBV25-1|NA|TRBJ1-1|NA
TGTGCCAGCAGTGAGGCGGGGGCCACTGAAGCTTTCTTT
CASSEAGATEAFF
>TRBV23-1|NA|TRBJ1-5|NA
TGCGCCAGCAGTCAACCCTTCCTCTTGTCGCGGCTCGTGCAGCCCCAGCATTTT
CASSQPFLLSRLVQPQHF
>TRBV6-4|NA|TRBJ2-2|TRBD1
TGTGCCAGCAGTGAAGGGACAGGGAACACCGGGGAGCTGTTTTTT
CASSEGTGNTGELFF
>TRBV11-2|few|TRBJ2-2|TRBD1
TGTGCCAGCAGCGCTCCGGGACAGGGGAACACCGGGGAGCTGTTTTTT
CASSAPGQGNTGELFF
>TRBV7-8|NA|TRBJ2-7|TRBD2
TGTGCCAGCAGACCCCTAGCGGGGGGATATGCATCCTACGAGCAGTACTTC
CASRPLAGGYASYEQYF
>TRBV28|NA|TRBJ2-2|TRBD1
TGTGCCAGCAGCCTAAGAGGGACAGGAGGAAACACCGGGGAGCTGTTTTTT
CASSLRGTGGNTGELFF
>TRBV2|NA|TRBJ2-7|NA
TGTGCCAGCAGAGATACAGAAAAAAGCTCCTACGAGCAGTACTTC
CASRDTEKSSYEQYF
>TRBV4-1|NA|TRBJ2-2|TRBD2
TGCGCCAGCAGCCAAGAGCGGGGGGGCCCCGGGGAGCTGTTTTTT
CASSQERGGPGELFF
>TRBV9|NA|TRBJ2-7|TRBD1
TGTGCCAGCAGTGGAACCGGGACAGGGAACCACGAGCAGTACTTC
CASSGTGTGNHEQYF
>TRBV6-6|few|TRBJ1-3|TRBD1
TGTGCCAGCAGCCCGACAGGGGTTGGCGGAAACACCATATATTTT
CASSPTGVGGNTIYF
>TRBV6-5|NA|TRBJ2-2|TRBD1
TGTGCCAGCAGTCAGGGGGCCGGGGAGCTGTTTTTT
CASSQGAGELFF
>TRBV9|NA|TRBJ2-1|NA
TGTGCCAGCAGCCTGGTAGCAGGGTCCTACAATGAGCAGTTCTTC
CASSLVAGSYNEQFF
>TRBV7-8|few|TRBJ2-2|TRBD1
TGTGCCAGCAGCCCCAAGAGGCCGACAGGGAAGGGGACCGGGGAGCTGTTTTTT
CASSPKRPTGKGTGELFF
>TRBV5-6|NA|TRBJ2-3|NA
TGTGCCAGCAGCCTAGGGGGAGATACGCAGTATTTT
CASSLGGDTQYF
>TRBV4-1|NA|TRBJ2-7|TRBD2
TGCGCCAGCAGCCAAGAATCGACTAGCGGGGGCCGCCGCGAGCAGTACTTC
CASSQESTSGGRREQYF
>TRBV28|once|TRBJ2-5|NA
TGTGCCAGCAGTTTAAGCGGCCAGGGGGAGACCCAGTACTTC
CASSLSGQGETQYF
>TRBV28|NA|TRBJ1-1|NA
TGTGCCAGCAGATTAACATATGAAGCTTTCTTT
CASRLTYEAFF
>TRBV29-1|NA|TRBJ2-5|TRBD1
TGCAGCGTGGAACGCTCAGGGGGTGAGACCCAGTACTTC
CSVERSGGETQYF
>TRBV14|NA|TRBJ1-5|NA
TGTGCCAGCAGCCCCGCCGGAACGAGGGCGTACGGTCAGCCCCAGCATTTT
CASSPAGTRAYGQPQHF
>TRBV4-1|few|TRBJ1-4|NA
TGCGCCAGCAGCCAATCTCAGGGTACAACTAATGAAAAACTGTTTTTT
CASSQSQGTTNEKLFF
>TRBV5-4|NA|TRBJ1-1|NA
TGTGCCAGCAGCTCTTATGGACAGAACACTGAAGCTTTCTTT
CASSSYGQNTEAFF
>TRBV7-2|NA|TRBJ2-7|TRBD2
TGTGCCAGCAGCCAACTAGCGGCCTACGAGCAGTACTTC
CASSQLAAYEQYF
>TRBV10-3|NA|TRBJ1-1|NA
TGTGCCATCAGTGAGTCTGCGGTTCCTTTTGACACTGAAGCTTTCTTT
CAISESAVPFDTEAFF
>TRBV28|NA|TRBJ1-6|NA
TGTGCCAGCACGTCGGGGTACACTTCACCCCTCCACTTT
CASTSGYTSPLHF
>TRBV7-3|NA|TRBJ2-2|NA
TGTGCCAGCAGCTTTGGGGGGGCGGTCACCGGGGAGCTGTTTTTT
CASSFGGAVTGELFF
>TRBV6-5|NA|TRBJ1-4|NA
TGTGCCAGCAGGCAGGGGACTAATGAAAAACTGTTTTTT
CASRQGTNEKLFF
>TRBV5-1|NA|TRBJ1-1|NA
TGCGCCAGCAGCTTGAGCGTGGGACTCCCCATGAACACTGAAGCTTTCTTT
CASSLSVGLPMNTEAFF
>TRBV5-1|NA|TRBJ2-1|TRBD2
TGCGCCAGCAGCTTGGCTAGCGGGGGGGCCCTATGGGATGAGCAGTTCTTC
CASSLASGGALWDEQFF
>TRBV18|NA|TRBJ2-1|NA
TGTGCCAGCTCAGCGGGACAGCCCCATGAGCAGTTCTTC
CASSAGQPHEQFF
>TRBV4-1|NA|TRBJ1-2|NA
TGCGCCAGCAGCCATACAGGGACGAATGGCTACACCTTC
CASSHTGTNGYTF